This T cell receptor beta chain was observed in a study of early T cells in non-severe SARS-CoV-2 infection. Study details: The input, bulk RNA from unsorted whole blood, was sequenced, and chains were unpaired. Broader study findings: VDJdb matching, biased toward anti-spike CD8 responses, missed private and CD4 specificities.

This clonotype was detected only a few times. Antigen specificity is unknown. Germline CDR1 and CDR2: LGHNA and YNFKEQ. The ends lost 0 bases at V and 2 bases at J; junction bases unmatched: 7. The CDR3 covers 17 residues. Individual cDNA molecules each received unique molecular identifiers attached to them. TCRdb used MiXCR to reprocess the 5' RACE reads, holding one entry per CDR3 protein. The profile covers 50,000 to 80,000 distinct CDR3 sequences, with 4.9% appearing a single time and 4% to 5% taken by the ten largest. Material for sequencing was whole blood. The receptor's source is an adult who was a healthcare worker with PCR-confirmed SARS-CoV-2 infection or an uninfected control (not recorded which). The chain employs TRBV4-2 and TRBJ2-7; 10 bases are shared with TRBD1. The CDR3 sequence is CASSQDLLTGGPYEQYF. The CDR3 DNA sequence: TGTGCCAGCAGCCAAGATCTTTTGACAGGGGGCCCCTACGAGCAGTACTTC.